Below, one TCR beta chain is given with its context. The antigen remains undetermined. Germline CDR1 and CDR2: MDHEN and SYDVKM. The length of the CDR3 is 14 residues. V was pared by 5 bases and J by 3 bases, with 14 bases between. cDNA libraries of TCR beta carried unique molecular identifiers. Input populations of roughly 0.85 to 11 million T cells gave rise to some 500,000 cDNA molecules. MiXCR, run by TCRdb on the PCR reads, gives a single entry per CDR3 protein. The sample contains around 200,000 distinct CDR3 sequences, 25% to 35% of which appear only once. This entry comes from a study of post-analysis software for immune sequencing data. In the study overall: Clinical courses comprised relapsing-remitting, secondary progressive and progressive-relapsing multiple sclerosis. The study, taken as a whole, reports: With TRBV5-6, TRBV5-1 and TRBV20-1 included, about five TRBV segments were more frequent in patients than in controls. In multiple sclerosis, normalized Chao1 diversity was significantly below that of controls.

This sequence originates from a girl aged 2 to 17 with multiple sclerosis. Sequencing used blood. The chain links TRBV28 to TRBJ2-7; weak D call: TRBD1 (5 bases). CDR3 loop: CASSPFLDSYEQYF. The CDR3 DNA reads TGTGCCAGCAGTCCCTTCCTCGACAGCTACGAGCAGTACTTC.